Below are 16 T cell receptor beta chains sequenced from a single sample in a study of blood T cell repertoires in COVID-19. TCRdb keeps only in-frame clones here, not all; method: immunoSEQ multiplex PCR. The sample gives around 240,000 clones, 84% of which show up once; more than 1.2% is in the top ten. Sequencing input: peripheral blood. The source is a woman between 35 and 50 years old who had recovered from COVID-19.

The V and J genes are TRBV7-2 and TRBJ1-1; possibly TRBD1 for D (6 bases). V was shortened by 5 bases and J by 8 bases, with 15 bases between the two germline ends. Germline V lookup: CDR1 SGHTA, CDR2 FQGNSA. This CDR3 comprises 13 residues. The CDR3 DNA sequence: TGTGCCAGCAGCCGGGGGGGGCAGGGCGAAGCTTTCTTT. It is translated as CASSRGGQGEAFF.

The chain combines TRBV12-3 or TRBV12-4 with TRBJ1-2; perhaps TRBD1 as D (5 bases). CDR3 size: 12 residues. Deletions cut 3 bases from V and 13 bases from J, with 15 bases between. Here the CDR3 reads CASSFGTQGGTF. The CDR3 coding sequence is TGTGCCAGCAGTTTTGGGACTCAAGGAGGCACCTTC.

The chain couples TRBV10-3 to TRBJ1-1, with 8 bases identical to TRBD1. Germline V gene sequence: CDR1 ENHRY, CDR2 SYGVKD. The CDR3 runs 16 residues. Trimming removed 5 bases from V and 3 bases from J; junction bases left unmatched: 11. The CDR3 region is CAISKTGVSSDTEAFF. As DNA, the CDR3 is TGTGCCATCAGTAAGACAGGGGTTTCCTCTGACACTGAAGCTTTCTTT.

A few counts support this clone. This rearrangement joins TRBV27 to TRBJ1-6; D unclear. This CDR3 comprises 14 residues. The germline V gene encodes CDR1 MNHEY and CDR2 SMNVEV (reference sequence). With 6 bases removed from V and 9 bases from J, the gap between germline ends came to 15 bases. CDR3 bases: TGTGCCAGCAGACTACTAGGGAAGGGTTCACCCCTCCACTTT. Protein sequence: CASRLLGKGSPLHF.

The chain carries TRBV7-9 and TRBJ1-2; TRBD1 matches at 7 bases. The V segment lost 0 bases and the J segment 4 bases; nucleotides outside the gene matches: 5. CDR3 size: 15 residues. In germline, CDR1 is SEHNR, CDR2 FQNEAQ (reference sequence). CDR3 sequence reads: CASSLADRPLYGYTF. The CDR3 region has the DNA TGTGCCAGCAGCTTAGCGGACAGGCCTCTCTATGGCTACACCTTC.

The V gene is TRBV19, the J gene TRBJ2-1, with 12 nucleotides matching TRBD2. CDR1 is LNHDA and CDR2 is SQIVND in the germline V gene (reference sequence). J lost 7 bases, V lost 6 bases, and 4 bases had no gene match. CDR3 length equals 14 residues. In DNA form, the CDR3 reads TGTGCCAGTAGCTCTAGCGGGGGGGTTAATGAGCAGTTCTTC. Protein product: CASSSSGGVNEQFF.

J is TRBJ1-3 and V is TRBV10-3, with D possibly matching TRBD1 (6 bases). Trimming cost V 6 bases and J 6 bases, with 21 bases left between them. Germline CDR1 reads ENHRY; CDR2 reads SYGVKD. The CDR3 length is 16 residues. The CDR3 region is CAIRAQGTVPENTIYF. CDR3 DNA: TGTGCCATCAGAGCACAGGGCACAGTTCCTGAAAACACCATATATTTT.

The chain has TRBV3-1 (or the pseudogene TRBV3-2) and TRBJ2-1, with 7 bases matching TRBD2. The trim removed 3 bases at V and 15 bases at J, leaving 5 bases unmatched. Germline CDR1 is LGHDT and CDR2 is YNNKEL (reference sequence). CDR3 length: 11 residues. The CDR3, as DNA: TGTGCCAGCAGCCAGGGGACTATGATGTTCTTC. Translating it yields CASSQGTMMFF.

The chain combines TRBV4-2 with TRBJ2-3; D is unresolved. CDR1 and CDR2 (germline): LGHNA, YNFKEQ. With 1 base removed from V and 3 bases from J, the gap between germline ends came to 14 bases. The CDR3 is made up of 16 amino acids. CDR3 nucleotide sequence: TGTGCCAGCAGCCAAGGGTCAGGTTCATGGACAGATACGCAGTATTTT. Its protein product is CASSQGSGSWTDTQYF.

This clone was counted once. The V and J genes are TRBV2 and TRBJ1-4; unclear D gene. CDR3 length: 15 residues. Trimming left V 1 base short and J 8 bases short, with 14 bases between. The germline V gene encodes CDR1 SNHLY and CDR2 FYNNEI. Here the CDR3 reads CASSEDRGIREKLFF. The CDR3 nucleotides read TGTGCCAGCAGTGAAGACCGAGGGATTAGAGAAAAACTGTTTTTT.

This chain connects TRBV10-3 to TRBJ2-6, with TRBD1 as a possible D gene (6 bases). The CDR3 sequence is 18 residues long. Germline loops: CDR1 ENHRY, CDR2 SYGVKD. The V gene lost 6 bases and the J gene lost 0 bases, with 18 bases spanning the gap. The CDR3 spells CAIRDRQVSLSGANVLTF. CDR3 coding DNA: TGTGCCATCAGGGACCGACAGGTTAGCCTCTCTGGGGCCAACGTCCTGACTTTC.

The table lists this clone with a count of one. This rearrangement joins TRBV19 to TRBJ1-2; the match to TRBD1 covers 10 bases. V lost 3 bases to trimming and J lost 5 bases; unmatched junction nucleotides: 6. CDR1 and CDR2 (germline): LNHDA, SQIVND (reference sequence). The length of the CDR3 is 15 residues. The CDR3 DNA reads as TGTGCCAGTAGTATGGGGACAGGGGCCACTTATGGCTACACCTTC. It is translated as CASSMGTGATYGYTF.

V and J are TRBV3-1 (or the pseudogene TRBV3-2) and TRBJ2-5, with TRBD2 as a possible D gene (6 bases). Germline V gene data show CDR1 as LGHDT and CDR2 as YNNKEL (reference sequence). CDR3 length equals 15 residues. Trimming pared 0 bases from V and 7 bases from J, leaving 15 bases between. This chain's CDR3 is CASSQDRTAEGTQYF. The CDR3 coding sequence is TGTGCCAGCAGCCAAGACAGGACTGCGGAGGGGACCCAGTACTTC.

V gene TRBV13 combines with J gene TRBJ2-3; 11 nucleotides match TRBD2. The CDR3 covers 16 residues. Germline CDR1 is PRHDT and CDR2 is FYEKMQ (reference sequence). The V and J ends lost 0 bases and 2 bases, in that order; junction bases with no gene match: 1. The CDR3 protein is CASSLGTSGTTDTQYF. In nucleotides, the CDR3 is TGTGCCAGCAGCTTAGGGACTAGCGGGACCACAGATACGCAGTATTTT.

This clone was detected once. This rearrangement joins TRBV25-1 to TRBJ2-7; 10 bases are shared with TRBD1. Germline V CDR1 and CDR2: MGHDK, SYGVNS. J lost 3 bases, V lost 5 bases, and 10 bases had no gene match. The length of the CDR3 is 16 residues. For the CDR3, the DNA is TGTGCCAGCAGTCACCCCGGGACAGGGGTGATCTACGAGCAGTACTTC. This encodes CASSHPGTGVIYEQYF.

This clone showed up just once. The DNA for the CDR3 is TGCGCCAGCAGCTTGACAGGGGGCAACTATGGCTACACCTTC. The encoded protein is CASSLTGGNYGYTF. The chain is built from TRBV5-1 and TRBJ1-2; 9 bases are a match to TRBD1. The CDR3 totals 14 residues. The V and J ends lost 1 base and 2 bases, in that order; junction bases with no gene match: 0. From germline, CDR1 is SGHRS and CDR2 YFSETQ. Based on the CDR3 plus reference TRBV5-1 and TRBJ1-2, the full variable domain is KAGVTQTPRYLIKTRGQQVTLSCSPISGHRSVSWYQQTPGQGLQFLFEYFSETQRNKGNFPGRFSGRQFSNSRSEMNVSTLELGDSALYLCASSLTGGNYGYTFGSGTRLTVV.